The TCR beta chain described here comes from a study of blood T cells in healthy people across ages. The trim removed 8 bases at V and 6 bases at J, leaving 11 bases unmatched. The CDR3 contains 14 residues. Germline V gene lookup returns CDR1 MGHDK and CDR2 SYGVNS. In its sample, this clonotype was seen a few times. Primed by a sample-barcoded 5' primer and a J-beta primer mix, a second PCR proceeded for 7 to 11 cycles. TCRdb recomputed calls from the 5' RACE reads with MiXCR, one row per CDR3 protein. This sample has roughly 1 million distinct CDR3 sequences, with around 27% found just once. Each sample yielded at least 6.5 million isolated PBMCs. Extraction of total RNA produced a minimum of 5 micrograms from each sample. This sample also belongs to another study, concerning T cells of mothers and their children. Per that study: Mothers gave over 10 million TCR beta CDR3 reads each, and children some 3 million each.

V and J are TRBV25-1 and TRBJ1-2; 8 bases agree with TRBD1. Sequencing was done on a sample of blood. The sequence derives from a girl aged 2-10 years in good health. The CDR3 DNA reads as TGTGCCAGCGCTCGGGCAGGGGGCGGAGATGGCTACACCTTC. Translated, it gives CASARAGGGDGYTF.